This TCR beta chain was documented in a study of cytotoxic CD8 clonotypes in ibrutinib-treated CLL. Findings of the study overall: Ibrutinib response saw clonality rise, and progression saw it return toward baseline. Clonality was higher at baseline than in age-matched healthy donors and tracked circulating CD8+ T-cell counts.

Sequenced by immunoSEQ multiplex PCR; TCRdb stores in-frame clones only, minus some. Among under 150,000 clones, around 80% were seen once, and the ten largest hold 3.3%. As input for TCR beta libraries, about 2 micrograms of genomic DNA came from cryopreserved PBMCs. Regarding this clone: Antigen unknown.

This specimen consisted of PBMCs, obtained after 24 months of ibrutinib treatment. This clonotype was obtained from a human donor with chronic lymphocytic leukemia.

This chain's CDR3 is CASSRLTGGAGTF. CDR3 bases: TGTGCCAGCAGCCGACTTACAGGGGGCGCCGGAACCTTC. This chain uses TRBV6-6 with TRBJ1-2, with 9 bases identical to TRBD1. The CDR3 runs to 13 residues. Germline V gives CDR1 MNHNY, CDR2 SVGAGI (reference sequence). The J segment lost 14 bases and the V segment lost 6 bases, leaving 13 bases of the junction unmatched.